This TCR beta chain is from a study of blood T cell repertoires in COVID-19. Study at large: The origin of the acute and convalescent COVID-19 samples was the United States, Italy and Spain. PBMCs, B-cell-depleted T cells, or T cells were the source of the cDNA or gDNA that made up the material.

In the source study's methods: Estimation of nucleated cell counts relied on the amplification of reference gene primers. TCRdb keeps only in-frame clones here, not all; method: immunoSEQ multiplex PCR. From that table come the V and J calls and clone size; the DNA was used to work out D and trimming. The sample contains about 180,000 clones, over 80% of which appear only once. After removal of 6 bases from V and 4 bases from J, the junction contained 6 bases not matched to a gene. Germline V gene sequence: CDR1 LNHDA, CDR2 SQIVND (reference sequence). The CDR3 totals 15 residues. The chain joins TRBV19 to TRBJ1-6; 7 nucleotides agree with TRBD1. This receptor was taken from a woman in her 70s with acute or convalescent COVID-19. Sequencing was done on a sample of peripheral blood. CDR3 DNA: TGTGCCAGTAGGCCCCCGGGACAGTATAATTCACCCCTCCACTTT. Its protein product is CASRPPGQYNSPLHF.